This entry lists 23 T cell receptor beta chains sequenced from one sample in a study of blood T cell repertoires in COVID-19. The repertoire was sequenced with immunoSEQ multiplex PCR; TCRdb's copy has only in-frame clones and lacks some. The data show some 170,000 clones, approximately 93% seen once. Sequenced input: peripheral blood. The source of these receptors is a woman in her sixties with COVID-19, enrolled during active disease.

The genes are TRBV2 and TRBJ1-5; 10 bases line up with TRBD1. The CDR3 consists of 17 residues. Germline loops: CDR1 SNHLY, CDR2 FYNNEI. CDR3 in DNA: TGTGCAAGCGAAACCGGACAGGGGGGATATAGCAATCAGCCCCAGCATTTT. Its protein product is CASETGQGGYSNQPQHF.

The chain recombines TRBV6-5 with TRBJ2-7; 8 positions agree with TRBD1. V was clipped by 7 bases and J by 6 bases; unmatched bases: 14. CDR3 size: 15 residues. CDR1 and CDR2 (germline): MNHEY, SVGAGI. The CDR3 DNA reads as TGTGCCAGCACTGGGAACGACAGGGGATTGATCGAGCAGTACTTC. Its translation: CASTGNDRGLIEQYF.

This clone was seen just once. The CDR3 is CASSYLWRGRNTEAFF. The CDR3 region has the DNA TGTGCCAGCAGTTACTTATGGAGGGGGCGGAACACTGAAGCTTTCTTT. J is TRBJ1-1 and V is TRBV6-2 or TRBV6-3, with TRBD1 matching over 7 bases. V lost 1 base to trimming and J lost 1 base; unmatched junction nucleotides: 6. Germline-derived CDR1 and CDR2 are MNHEY and SVGEGT. CDR3 length: 16 residues.

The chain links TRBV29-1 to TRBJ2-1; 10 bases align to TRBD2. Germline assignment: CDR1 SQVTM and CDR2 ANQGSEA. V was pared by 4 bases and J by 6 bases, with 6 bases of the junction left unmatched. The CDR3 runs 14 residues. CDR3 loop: CSVAPAGGPNEQFF. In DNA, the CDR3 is TGCAGCGTTGCCCCAGCGGGGGGGCCCAATGAGCAGTTCTTC.

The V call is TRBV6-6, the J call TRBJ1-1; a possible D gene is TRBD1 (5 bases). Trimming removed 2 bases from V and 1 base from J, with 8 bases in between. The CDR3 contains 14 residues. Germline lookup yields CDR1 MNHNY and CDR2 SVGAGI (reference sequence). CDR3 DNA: TGTGCCAGCAGTTACAGGGGCGGGAACACTGAAGCTTTCTTT. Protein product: CASSYRGGNTEAFF.

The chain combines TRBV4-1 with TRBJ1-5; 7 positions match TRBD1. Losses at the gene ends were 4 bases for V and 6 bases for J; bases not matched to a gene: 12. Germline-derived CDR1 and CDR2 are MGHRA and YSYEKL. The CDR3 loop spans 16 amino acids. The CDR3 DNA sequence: TGCGCCAGCAGCCCCCAGGACAACAGGGGATTTCAGCCCCAGCATTTT. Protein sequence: CASSPQDNRGFQPQHF.

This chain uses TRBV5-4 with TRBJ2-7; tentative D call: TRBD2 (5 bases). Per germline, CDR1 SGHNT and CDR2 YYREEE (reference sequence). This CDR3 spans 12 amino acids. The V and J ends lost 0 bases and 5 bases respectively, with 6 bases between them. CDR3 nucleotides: TGTGCCAGCAGCTTGGCCGGGAACGAGCAGTACTTC. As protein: CASSLAGNEQYF.

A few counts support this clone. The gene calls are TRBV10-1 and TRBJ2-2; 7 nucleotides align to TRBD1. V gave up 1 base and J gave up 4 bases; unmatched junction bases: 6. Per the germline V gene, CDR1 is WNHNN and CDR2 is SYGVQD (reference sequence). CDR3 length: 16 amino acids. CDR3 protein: CASSELRGQGTGELFF. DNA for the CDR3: TGCGCCAGCAGTGAGTTAAGGGGGCAGGGCACCGGGGAGCTGTTTTTT.

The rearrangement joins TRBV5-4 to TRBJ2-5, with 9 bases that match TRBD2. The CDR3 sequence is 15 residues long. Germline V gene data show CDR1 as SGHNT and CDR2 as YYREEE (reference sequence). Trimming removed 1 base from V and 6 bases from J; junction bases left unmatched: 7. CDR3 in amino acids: CASSLRRGGEKTQYF. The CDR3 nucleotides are TGTGCCAGCAGCTTGAGGCGGGGGGGCGAAAAGACCCAGTACTTC.

CDR3 nucleotides: TGTGCCAGCAGCTTGGACACGAGAAACACCATATATTTT. It specifies CASSLDTRNTIYF. The gene calls are TRBV5-6 and TRBJ1-3; D gene unclear. The CDR3 is made up of 13 amino acids. Germline CDR1 SGHDT, CDR2 YYEEEE. Trimming removed 0 bases at V and 5 bases at J, with 6 bases between.

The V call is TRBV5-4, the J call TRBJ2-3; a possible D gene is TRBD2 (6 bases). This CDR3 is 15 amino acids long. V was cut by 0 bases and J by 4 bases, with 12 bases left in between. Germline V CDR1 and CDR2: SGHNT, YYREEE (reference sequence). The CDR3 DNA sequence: TGTGCCAGCAGCTTGGCTAGCGAGTGGGCAGATACGCAGTATTTT. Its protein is CASSLASEWADTQYF.

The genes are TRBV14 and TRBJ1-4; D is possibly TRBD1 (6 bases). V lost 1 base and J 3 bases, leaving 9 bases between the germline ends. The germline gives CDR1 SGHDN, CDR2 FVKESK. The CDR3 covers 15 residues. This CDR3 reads CASSQVGHPNEKLFF. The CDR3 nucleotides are TGTGCCAGCAGCCAAGTGGGACACCCTAATGAAAAACTGTTTTTT.

Written as DNA, the CDR3 is TGTGCCAGCAGTTACTCGTACAGGGATGAAGCTTTCTTT. This translates into CASSYSYRDEAFF. This chain links TRBV6-6 with TRBJ1-1; a possible D gene is TRBD1 (6 bases). The germline V gene has CDR1 MNHNY and CDR2 SVGAGI (reference sequence). Trimming took off 0 bases at V and 7 bases at J, with 9 bases between the two ends. This CDR3 region has 13 residues.

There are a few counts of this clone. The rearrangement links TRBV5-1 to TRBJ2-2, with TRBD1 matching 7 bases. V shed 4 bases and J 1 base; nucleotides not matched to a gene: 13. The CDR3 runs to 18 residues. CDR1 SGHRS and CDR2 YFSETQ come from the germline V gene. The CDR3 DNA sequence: TGCGCCAGCAGCCCTAAGGCGTCGGACAGGCGGAACACCGGGGAGCTGTTTTTT. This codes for CASSPKASDRRNTGELFF.

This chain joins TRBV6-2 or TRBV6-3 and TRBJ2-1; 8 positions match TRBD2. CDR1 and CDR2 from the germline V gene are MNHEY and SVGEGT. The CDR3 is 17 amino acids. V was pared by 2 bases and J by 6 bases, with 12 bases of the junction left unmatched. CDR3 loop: CASSYPARGDRLNEQFF. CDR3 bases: TGTGCCAGCAGTTACCCAGCGCGGGGGGACCGTCTCAATGAGCAGTTCTTC.

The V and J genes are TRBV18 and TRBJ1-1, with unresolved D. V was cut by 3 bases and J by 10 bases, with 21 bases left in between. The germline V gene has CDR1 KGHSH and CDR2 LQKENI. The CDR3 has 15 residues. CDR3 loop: CASSPQPDTNARAFF. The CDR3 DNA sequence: TGTGCCAGCTCACCCCAACCCGACACCAATGCCAGAGCTTTCTTT.

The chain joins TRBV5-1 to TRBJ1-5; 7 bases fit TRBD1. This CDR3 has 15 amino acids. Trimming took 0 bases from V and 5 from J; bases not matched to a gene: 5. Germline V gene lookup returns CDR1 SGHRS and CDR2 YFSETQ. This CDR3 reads CASSLAGDSYQPQHF. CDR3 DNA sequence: TGCGCCAGCAGCTTGGCCGGGGACAGTTATCAGCCCCAGCATTTT. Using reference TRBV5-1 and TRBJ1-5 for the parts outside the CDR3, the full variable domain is KAGVTQTPRYLIKTRGQQVTLSCSPISGHRSVSWYQQTPGQGLQFLFEYFSETQRNKGNFPGRFSGRQFSNSRSEMNVSTLELGDSALYLCASSLAGDSYQPQHFGDGTRLSIL.

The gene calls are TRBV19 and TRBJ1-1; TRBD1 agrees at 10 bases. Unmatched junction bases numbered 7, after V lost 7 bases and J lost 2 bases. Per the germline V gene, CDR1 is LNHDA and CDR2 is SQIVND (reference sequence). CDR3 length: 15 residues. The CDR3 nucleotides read TGTGCCAGTACCTGGGGGGACAGGGGCAACACTGAAGCTTTCTTT. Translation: CASTWGDRGNTEAFF. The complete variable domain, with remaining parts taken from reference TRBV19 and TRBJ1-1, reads DGGITQSPKYLFRKEGQNVTLSCEQNLNHDAMYWYRQDPGQGLRLIYYSQIVNDFQKGDIAEGYSVSREKKESFPLTVTSAQKNPTAFYLCASTWGDRGNTEAFFGQGTRLTVV.

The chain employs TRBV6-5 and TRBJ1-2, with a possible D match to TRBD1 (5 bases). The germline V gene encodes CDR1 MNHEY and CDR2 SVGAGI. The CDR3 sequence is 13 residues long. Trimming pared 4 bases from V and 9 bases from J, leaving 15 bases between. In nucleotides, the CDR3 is TGTGCCAGCAGTTCGGGCAGGGTTAGTAGCTACACCTTC. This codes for CASSSGRVSSYTF.

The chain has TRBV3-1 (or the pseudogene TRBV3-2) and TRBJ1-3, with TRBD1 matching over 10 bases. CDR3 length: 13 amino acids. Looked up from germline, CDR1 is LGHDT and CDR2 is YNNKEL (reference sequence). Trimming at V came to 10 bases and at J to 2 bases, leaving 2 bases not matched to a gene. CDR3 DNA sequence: TGTGCCATTGGACAGGGGGCTGGAAACACCATATATTTT. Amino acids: CAIGQGAGNTIYF.

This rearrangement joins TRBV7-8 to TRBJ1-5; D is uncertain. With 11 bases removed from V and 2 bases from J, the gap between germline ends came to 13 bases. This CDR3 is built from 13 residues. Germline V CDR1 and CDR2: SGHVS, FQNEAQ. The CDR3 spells CAAAGQGNQPQHF. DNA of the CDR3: TGTGCCGCTGCCGGCCAGGGCAATCAGCCCCAGCATTTT.

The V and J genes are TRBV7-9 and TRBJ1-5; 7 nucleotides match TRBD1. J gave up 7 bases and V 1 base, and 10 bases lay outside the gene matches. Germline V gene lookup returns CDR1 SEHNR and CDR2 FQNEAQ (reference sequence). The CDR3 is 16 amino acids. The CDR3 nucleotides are TGTGCCAGCAGCTTAGGGGACCGGGACAGCGGGCAGCCCCAGCATTTT. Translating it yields CASSLGDRDSGQPQHF.

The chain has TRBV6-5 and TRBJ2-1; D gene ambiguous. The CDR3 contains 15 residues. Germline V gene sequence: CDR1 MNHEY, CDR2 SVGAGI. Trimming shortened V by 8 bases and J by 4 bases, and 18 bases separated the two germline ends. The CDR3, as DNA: TGTGCCAGCCGACGAGACACATACCTTTACAATGAGCAGTTCTTC. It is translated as CASRRDTYLYNEQFF.